The source of this TCR beta chain is a study of patients and donors after allogeneic stem cell transplantation. Trimming removed 4 bases from V and 0 bases from J, with 15 bases in between. The CDR3 is made up of 16 amino acids. Germline V gene sequence: CDR1 SGHVS, CDR2 FQNEAQ. MiXCR, run by TCRdb on the RT-PCR reads, gives a single entry per CDR3 protein. The sample lists hundreds of thousands of distinct CDR3 sequences, 16% occurring once. This clonotype has a handful of counts. Input material: blood, either unsorted or a sorted T cell fraction (not recorded which). This sequence originates from a human donor who was either an allogeneic HSCT recipient or a stem cell or donor lymphocyte infusion donor (not recorded which). It is not recorded whose cells these are; they may come from a transplant donor. The J gene is TRBJ1-2, the V gene TRBV7-8; perhaps TRBD1 as D (5 bases). CDR3 sequence reads: CASSSRRDGTNYGYTF. CDR3 DNA sequence: TGTGCCAGCAGCTCACGCCGGGACGGAACTAACTATGGCTACACCTTC.